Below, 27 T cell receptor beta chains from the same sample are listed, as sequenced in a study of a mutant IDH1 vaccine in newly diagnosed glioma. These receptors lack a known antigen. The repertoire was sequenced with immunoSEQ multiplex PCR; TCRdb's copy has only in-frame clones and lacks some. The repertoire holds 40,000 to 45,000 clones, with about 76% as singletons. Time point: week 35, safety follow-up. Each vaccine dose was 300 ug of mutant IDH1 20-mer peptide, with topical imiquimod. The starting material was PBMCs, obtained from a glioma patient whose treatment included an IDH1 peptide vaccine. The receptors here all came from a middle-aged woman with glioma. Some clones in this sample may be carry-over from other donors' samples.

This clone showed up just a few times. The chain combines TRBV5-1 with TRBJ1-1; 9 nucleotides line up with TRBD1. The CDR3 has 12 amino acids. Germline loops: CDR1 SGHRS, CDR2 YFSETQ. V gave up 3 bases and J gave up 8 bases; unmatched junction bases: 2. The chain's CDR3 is CASSWGQGEAFF. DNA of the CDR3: TGCGCCAGCAGCTGGGGACAGGGCGAAGCTTTCTTT.

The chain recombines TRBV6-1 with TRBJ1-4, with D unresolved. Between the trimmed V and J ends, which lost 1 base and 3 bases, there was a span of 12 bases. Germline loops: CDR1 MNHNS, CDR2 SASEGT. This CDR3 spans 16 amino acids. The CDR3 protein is CASSEGNPWANEKLFF. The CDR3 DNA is TGTGCCAGCAGTGAAGGGAACCCCTGGGCTAATGAAAAACTGTTTTTT.

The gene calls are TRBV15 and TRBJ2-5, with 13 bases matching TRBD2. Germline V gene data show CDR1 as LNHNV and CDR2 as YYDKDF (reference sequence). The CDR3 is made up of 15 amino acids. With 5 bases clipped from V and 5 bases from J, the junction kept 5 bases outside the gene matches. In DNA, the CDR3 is TGTGCCACCAGCTCCGGACTAGCGGGAGTTGAGACCCAGTACTTC. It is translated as CATSSGLAGVETQYF.

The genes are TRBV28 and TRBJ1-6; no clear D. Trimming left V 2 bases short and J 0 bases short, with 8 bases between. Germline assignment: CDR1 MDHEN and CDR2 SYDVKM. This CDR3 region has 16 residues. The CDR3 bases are TGTGCCAGCAGTTTAGCGGGGAGCTCCTATAATTCACCCCTCCACTTT. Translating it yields CASSLAGSSYNSPLHF.

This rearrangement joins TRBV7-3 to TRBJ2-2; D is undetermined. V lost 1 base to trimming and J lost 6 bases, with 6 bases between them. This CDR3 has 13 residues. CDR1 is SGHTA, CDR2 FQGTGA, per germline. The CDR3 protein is CASSLIGSGELFF. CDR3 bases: TGTGCCAGCAGCTTAATAGGGTCCGGGGAGCTGTTTTTT.

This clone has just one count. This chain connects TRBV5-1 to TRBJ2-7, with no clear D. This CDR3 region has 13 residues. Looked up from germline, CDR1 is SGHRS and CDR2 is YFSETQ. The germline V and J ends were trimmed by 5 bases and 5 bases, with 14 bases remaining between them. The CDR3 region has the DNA TGCGCCAGCAGTTACCGGTCGAACGACGAGCAGTACTTC. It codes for CASSYRSNDEQYF.

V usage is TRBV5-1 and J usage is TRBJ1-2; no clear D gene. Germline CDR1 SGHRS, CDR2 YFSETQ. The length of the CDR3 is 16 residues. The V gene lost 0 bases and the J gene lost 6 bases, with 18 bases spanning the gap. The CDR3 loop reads CASSLARFTVHDGYTF. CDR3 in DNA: TGCGCCAGCAGCTTGGCCAGATTCACGGTCCACGATGGCTACACCTTC.

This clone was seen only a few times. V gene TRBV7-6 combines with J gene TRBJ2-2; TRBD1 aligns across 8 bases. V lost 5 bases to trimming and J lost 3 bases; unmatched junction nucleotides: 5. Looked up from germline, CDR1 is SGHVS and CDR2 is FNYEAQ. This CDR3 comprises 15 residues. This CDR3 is CASSAGQGYTGELFF. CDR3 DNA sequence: TGTGCCAGCAGCGCCGGACAGGGATACACCGGGGAGCTGTTTTTT.

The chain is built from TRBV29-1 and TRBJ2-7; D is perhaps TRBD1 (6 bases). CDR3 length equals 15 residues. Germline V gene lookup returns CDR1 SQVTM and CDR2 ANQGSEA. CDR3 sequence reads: CRQASGTRASYEQYF. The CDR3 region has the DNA TGCAGGCAAGCCTCCGGGACACGAGCCTCCTACGAGCAGTACTTC.

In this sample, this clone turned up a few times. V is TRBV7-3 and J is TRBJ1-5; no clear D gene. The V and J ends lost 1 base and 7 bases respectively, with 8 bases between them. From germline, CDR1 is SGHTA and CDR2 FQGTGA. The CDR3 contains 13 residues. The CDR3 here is CASSLISGQPQHF. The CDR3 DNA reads TGTGCCAGCAGCTTAATCTCCGGACAGCCCCAGCATTTT.

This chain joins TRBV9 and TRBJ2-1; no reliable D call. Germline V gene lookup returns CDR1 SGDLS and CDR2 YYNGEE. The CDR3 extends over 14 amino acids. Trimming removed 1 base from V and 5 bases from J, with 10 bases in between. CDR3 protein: CASSVSRGHNEQFF. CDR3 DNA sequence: TGTGCCAGCAGCGTAAGTCGAGGACACAATGAGCAGTTCTTC.

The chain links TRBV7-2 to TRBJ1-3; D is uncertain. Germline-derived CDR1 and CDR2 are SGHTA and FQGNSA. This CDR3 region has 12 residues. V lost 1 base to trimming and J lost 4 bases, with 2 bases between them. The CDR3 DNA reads TGTGCCAGCAGCTTAGGCGGAAACACCATATATTTT. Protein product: CASSLGGNTIYF.

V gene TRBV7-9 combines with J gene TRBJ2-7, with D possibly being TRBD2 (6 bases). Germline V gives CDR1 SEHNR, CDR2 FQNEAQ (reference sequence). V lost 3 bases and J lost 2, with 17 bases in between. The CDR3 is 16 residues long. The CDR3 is CASSLGSGELAYEQYF. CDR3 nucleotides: TGTGCCAGCAGCTTGGGGTCGGGGGAGCTCGCCTACGAGCAGTACTTC.

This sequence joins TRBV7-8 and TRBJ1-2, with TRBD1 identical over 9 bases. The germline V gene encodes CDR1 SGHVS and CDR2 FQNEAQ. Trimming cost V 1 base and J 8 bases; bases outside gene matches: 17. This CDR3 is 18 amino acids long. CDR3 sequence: CASSLVRALGQGSGGYTF. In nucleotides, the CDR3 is TGTGCCAGCAGCTTAGTTAGGGCCTTGGGACAGGGATCGGGAGGCTACACCTTC.

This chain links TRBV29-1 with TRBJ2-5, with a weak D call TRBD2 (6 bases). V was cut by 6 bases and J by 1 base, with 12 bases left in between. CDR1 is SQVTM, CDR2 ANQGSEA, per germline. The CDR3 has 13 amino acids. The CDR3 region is CSVGRGSQETQYF. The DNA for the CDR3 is TGCAGCGTAGGGCGGGGCAGCCAAGAGACCCAGTACTTC.

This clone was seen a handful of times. This chain's CDR3 is CASSVTVSGSSYNEQFF. The CDR3, as DNA: TGCGCCAGCAGCGTAACCGTAAGCGGGAGCTCCTACAATGAGCAGTTCTTC. V is TRBV5-1 and J is TRBJ2-1; TRBD2 matches at 8 bases. CDR1 SGHRS and CDR2 YFSETQ come from the germline V gene. This CDR3 has 17 residues. The ends lost 4 bases at V and 0 bases at J; junction bases unmatched: 9.

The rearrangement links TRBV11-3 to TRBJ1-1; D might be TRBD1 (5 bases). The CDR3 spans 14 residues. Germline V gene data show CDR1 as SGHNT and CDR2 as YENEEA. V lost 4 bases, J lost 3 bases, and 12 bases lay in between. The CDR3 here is CASSSRDRDTEAFF. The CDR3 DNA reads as TGTGCCAGCAGCTCCAGGGATCGGGACACTGAAGCTTTCTTT.

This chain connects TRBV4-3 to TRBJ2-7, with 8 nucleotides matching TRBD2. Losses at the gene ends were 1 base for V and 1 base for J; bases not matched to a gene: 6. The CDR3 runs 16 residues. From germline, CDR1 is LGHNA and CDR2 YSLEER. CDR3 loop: CASSQVAGGGSYEQYF. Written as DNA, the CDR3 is TGCGCCAGCAGCCAAGTTGCGGGGGGCGGGTCCTACGAGCAGTACTTC.

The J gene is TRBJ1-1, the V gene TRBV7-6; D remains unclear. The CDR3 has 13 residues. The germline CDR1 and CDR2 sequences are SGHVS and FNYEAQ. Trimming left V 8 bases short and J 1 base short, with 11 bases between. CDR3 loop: CASGRAPNTEAFF. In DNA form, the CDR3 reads TGTGCCAGCGGGAGGGCCCCGAACACTGAAGCTTTCTTT.

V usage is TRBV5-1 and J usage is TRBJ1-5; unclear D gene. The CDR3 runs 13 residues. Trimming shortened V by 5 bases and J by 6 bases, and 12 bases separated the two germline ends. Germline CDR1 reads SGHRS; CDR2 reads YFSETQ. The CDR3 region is CASSEGPGQPQHF. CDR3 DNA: TGCGCCAGCAGTGAGGGTCCGGGTCAGCCCCAGCATTTT.

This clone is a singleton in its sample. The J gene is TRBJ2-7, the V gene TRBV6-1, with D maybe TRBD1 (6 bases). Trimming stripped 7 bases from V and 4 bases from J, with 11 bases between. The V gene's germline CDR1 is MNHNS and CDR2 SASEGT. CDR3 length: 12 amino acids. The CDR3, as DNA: TGTGCCAGCAAAGCGACAGGTTACGAGCAGTACTTC. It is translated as CASKATGYEQYF.

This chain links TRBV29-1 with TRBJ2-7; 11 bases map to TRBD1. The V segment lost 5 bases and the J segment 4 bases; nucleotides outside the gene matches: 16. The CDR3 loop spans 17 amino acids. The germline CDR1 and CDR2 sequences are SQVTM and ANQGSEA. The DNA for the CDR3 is TGCAGCGTTACTTTTATAAAGGACAGGGGGCCGAAGTACGAGCAGTACTTC. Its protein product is CSVTFIKDRGPKYEQYF.

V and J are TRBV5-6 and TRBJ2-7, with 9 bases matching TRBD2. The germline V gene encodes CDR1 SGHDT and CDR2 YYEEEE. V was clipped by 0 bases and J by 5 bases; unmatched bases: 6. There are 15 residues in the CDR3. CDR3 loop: CASSLDAGGMDEQYF. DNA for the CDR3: TGTGCCAGCAGCTTGGACGCGGGAGGGATGGACGAGCAGTACTTC.

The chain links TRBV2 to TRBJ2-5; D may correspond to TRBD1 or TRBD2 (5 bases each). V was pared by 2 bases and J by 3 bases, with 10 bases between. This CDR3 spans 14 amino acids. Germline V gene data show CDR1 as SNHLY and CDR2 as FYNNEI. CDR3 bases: TGTGCCAGCAGTGAATCGGGACCCGAAGAGACCCAGTACTTC. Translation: CASSESGPEETQYF. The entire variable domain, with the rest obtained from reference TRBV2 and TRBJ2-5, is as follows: EPEVTQTPSHQVTQMGQEVILRCVPISNHLYFYWYRQILGQKVEFLVSFYNNEISEKSEIFDDQFSVERPDGSNFTLKIRSTKLEDSAMYFCASSESGPEETQYFGPGTRLLVL.

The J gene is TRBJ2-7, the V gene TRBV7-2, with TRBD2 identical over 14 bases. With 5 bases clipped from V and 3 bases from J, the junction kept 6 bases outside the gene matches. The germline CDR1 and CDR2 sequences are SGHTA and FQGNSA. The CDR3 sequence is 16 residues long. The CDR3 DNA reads TGTGCCAGCAGCGGACGCGGACTAGCGGGGGGCTACGAGCAGTACTTC. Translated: CASSGRGLAGGYEQYF.

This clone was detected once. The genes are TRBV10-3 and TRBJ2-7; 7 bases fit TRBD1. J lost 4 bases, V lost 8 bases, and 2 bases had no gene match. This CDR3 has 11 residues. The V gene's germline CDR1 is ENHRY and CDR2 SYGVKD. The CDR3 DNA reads TGTGCCATCGGGGACAGTTACGAGCAGTACTTC. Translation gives CAIGDSYEQYF.

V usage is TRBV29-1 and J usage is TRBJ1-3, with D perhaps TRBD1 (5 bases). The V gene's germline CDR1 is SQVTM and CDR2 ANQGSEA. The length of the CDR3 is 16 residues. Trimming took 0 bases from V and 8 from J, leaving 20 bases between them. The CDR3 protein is CSVEDGDDIGLDTIYF. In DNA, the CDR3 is TGCAGCGTTGAAGATGGGGACGACATAGGGTTGGACACCATATATTTT.